The clone carrying this TCR beta chain was picked up a small number of times. Its antigen is not identified. This specimen belongs to a study of T cell responses to AZD1222 COVID-19 vaccine. Study-wide results and caveats: Spike was spanned by vaccine-associated CD4 TCRs, which were dominant at 160-218 and 743-854. The study identified only five to seven AZD1222 recipients as seropositive at baseline. White British ancestry dominated among donors, who included more females, and clonal diversity was possibly underestimated.

After removal of 5 bases from V and 0 bases from J, the junction contained 7 bases not matched to a gene. The CDR3 has 16 amino acids. Per germline, CDR1 SGHTA and CDR2 FQGNSA. Using immunoSEQ multiplex PCR, the repertoire was profiled, and TCRdb retains in-frame clones only, with some absent. The sample lists about 84,000 clones; around nine tenths were seen once. This clonotype was sampled from an adult in good health. The sequencing here drew on peripheral blood, taken on day 0 of AZD1222 vaccination. The chain recombines TRBV7-2 with TRBJ1-5; 7 positions match TRBD1. The CDR3 here is CASSTMTGYSNQPQHF. CDR3 in DNA: TGTGCCAGCAGCACAATGACAGGGTATAGCAATCAGCCCCAGCATTTT.